This T cell receptor beta chain was documented in a study of T cell repertoires in aging, cancer and after chemotherapy. Looking at the study overall: Patients with chronic lymphocytic leukemia were sampled before and after fludarabine- or bendamustine-based chemotherapy.

Peripheral blood genomic DNA, not sorted cells or RNA, was the template. A few counts support this clonotype. A mixed TRB-A/B primer pool amplified rearranged TRB by multiplex touch-down PCR. MiXCR was run by TCRdb on the multiplex PCR reads, yielding one entry per CDR3 protein. The table records about 3,200 distinct CDR3 sequences, 20% to 25% of them present only once. V was trimmed by 8 bases and J by 3 bases, leaving 16 bases between them. The CDR3 extends over 14 amino acids. CDR1 and CDR2 from the germline V gene are LNHDA and SQIVND (reference sequence). This clonotype was obtained from a human donor with a blood cancer. This chain uses TRBV19 with TRBJ1-1; a possible D gene is TRBD1 (6 bases). Sequenced material: blood. The CDR3 reads CASSRGGSYTEAFF. The CDR3 coding sequence is TGTGCCAGTTCAAGGGGGGGCAGCTACACTGAAGCTTTCTTT.